This TCR beta chain was sequenced in a study of human T cells and chemical hapten exposure. TCRdb re-derived calls from the RACE reads in MiXCR, one entry per CDR3 protein. The repertoire consists of about 270,000 distinct CDR3 sequences, with almost 8% occurring once and the leading ten covering 1.2%. Germline V gives CDR1 SGHAT, CDR2 FQNNGV. This CDR3 spans 16 amino acids. J was trimmed by 7 bases and V by 4 bases; bases with no gene match: 10. This clonotype has more than one count but fewer than ten. As for time point: pre-sensitization, week 0. Treatment of the sample: therapeutic diphenylcyclopropenone sensitization with weekly scalp DPC.

The genes are TRBV11-2 and TRBJ2-3; 11 nucleotides match TRBD1. Sample: whole blood, taken in connection with sensitization to the hapten diphenylcyclopropenone (DPC). The receptor was isolated from a man in his late teens or twenties with alopecia areata. Some clones in this sample may be carry-over from other donors' samples. The CDR3 coding sequence is TGTGCCAGCAGCTCGATCCGAGGGACAGGGGGAAATACGCAGTATTTT. Its translation is CASSSIRGTGGNTQYF.